A selection of T cell receptor beta chains follows, all from one sample in a study of T cell responses to AZD1222 COVID-19 vaccine. Here immunoSEQ multiplex PCR was the method, and the copy in TCRdb shows in-frame clones only, minus some. Of about 130,000 clones listed, about 89% were seen once; the top ten hold 8% to 10%. The source was peripheral blood, collected 28 days after the second AZD1222 dose. Receptors originate from an adult who received the AZD1222 COVID-19 vaccine. The CDR3 runs from the conserved cysteine through the conserved F or W. A D gene is named only where the DNA matches it firmly. Clone size is stated in some rows and not others, as once, few, many or a class when expanded.

abundance: NA; d_gene: NA; v_gene: TRBV2; j_gene: TRBJ1-2; CDR3aa: CASISGHLNYGYTF; CDR3nt: TGTGCCAGCATTTCGGGACACCTTAACTATGGCTACACCTTC
abundance: NA; d_gene: NA; v_gene: TRBV5-4; j_gene: TRBJ2-3; CDR3aa: CASSSPRFTDTQYF; CDR3nt: TGTGCCAGCAGCTCGCCTCGCTTCACAGATACGCAGTATTTT
abundance: once; d_gene: TRBD1; v_gene: TRBV7-9; j_gene: TRBJ2-7; CDR3aa: CASSFGTGLYEQYF; CDR3nt: TGTGCCAGCAGCTTTGGGACAGGGCTTTACGAGCAGTACTTC
abundance: NA; d_gene: TRBD2; v_gene: TRBV30; j_gene: TRBJ2-7; CDR3aa: CAWSPLAGVSYEQYF; CDR3nt: TGTGCCTGGAGTCCCCTAGCGGGAGTGAGTTACGAGCAGTACTTC
abundance: NA; d_gene: TRBD1; v_gene: TRBV30; j_gene: TRBJ1-3; CDR3aa: CAWSGQGDPGNTIYF; CDR3nt: TGTGCCTGGAGTGGACAGGGCGATCCTGGAAACACCATATATTTT
abundance: NA; d_gene: NA; v_gene: TRBV18; j_gene: TRBJ2-2; CDR3aa: CASSPPGHGELFF; CDR3nt: TGTGCCAGCTCACCACCGGGGCACGGGGAGCTGTTTTTT
abundance: NA; d_gene: NA; v_gene: TRBV29-1; j_gene: TRBJ1-2; CDR3aa: CSAWESYGYTF; CDR3nt: TGCAGCGCCTGGGAGAGCTATGGCTACACCTTC
abundance: NA; d_gene: TRBD1; v_gene: TRBV11-2; j_gene: TRBJ2-2; CDR3aa: CASSTGAANTGELFF; CDR3nt: TGTGCCAGCAGCACAGGGGCGGCGAACACCGGGGAGCTGTTTTTT
abundance: NA; d_gene: NA; v_gene: TRBV7-2; j_gene: TRBJ2-1; CDR3aa: CASSLGALNEQFF; CDR3nt: TGTGCCAGCAGCTTAGGGGCCCTCAATGAGCAGTTCTTC
abundance: NA; d_gene: NA; v_gene: TRBV3-1/TRBV3-2; j_gene: TRBJ1-6; CDR3aa: CASSQDRQGSYNSPLHF; CDR3nt: TGTGCCAGCAGCCAAGATCGGCAAGGCTCCTATAATTCACCCCTCCACTTT
abundance: few; d_gene: TRBD1; v_gene: TRBV2; j_gene: TRBJ2-7; CDR3aa: CASSEPGQGASYEQYF; CDR3nt: TGTGCCAGCAGTGAACCGGGACAGGGTGCATCCTACGAGCAGTACTTC
abundance: NA; d_gene: TRBD1; v_gene: TRBV19; j_gene: TRBJ1-2; CDR3aa: CASVDRGARYYGYTF; CDR3nt: TGTGCCAGTGTGGACAGGGGGGCAAGGTACTATGGCTACACCTTC
abundance: NA; d_gene: NA; v_gene: TRBV11-2; j_gene: TRBJ2-7; CDR3aa: CASSPLTGPYYEQYF; CDR3nt: TGTGCCAGCAGCCCCCTTACCGGGCCTTACTACGAGCAGTACTTC
abundance: NA; d_gene: NA; v_gene: TRBV24-1; j_gene: TRBJ1-4; CDR3aa: CATAATGAANEKLFF; CDR3nt: TGTGCCACCGCCGCCACGGGGGCTGCTAATGAAAAACTGTTTTTT
abundance: once; d_gene: NA; v_gene: TRBV13; j_gene: TRBJ1-1; CDR3aa: CASSLRVTEAFF; CDR3nt: TGTGCCAGCAGCCTCAGGGTCACTGAAGCTTTCTTT